This entry features one T cell receptor beta chain sequence. The data are from a study of blood T cell repertoires in COVID-19. Per the authors' pipeline: Reference gene primer amplification gave nucleated cell count estimates. Clones were read by immunoSEQ multiplex PCR, and TCRdb kept only the in-frame ones, dropping some. V, J and clone size derive from that table, while D and trimming were established from the DNA sequence. The table shows 200,000 to 250,000 clones, with around 90% occurring only once. Recruits, aged roughly 18 to 89 years, lived in 20 to 30 US areas. All exposed participants met a person with COVID-19 within 2 weeks before entering the study. Germline CDR1 is MDHEN and CDR2 is SYDVKM. Trimming took 1 base from V and 8 from J, leaving 14 bases between them. This CDR3 spans 14 amino acids.

The TCR comes from a man over 45 who had been exposed to COVID-19. Sequenced: PBMCs or T cells enriched from blood (not recorded which). This chain links TRBV28 with TRBJ1-2; D might be TRBD1 (6 bases). Here the CDR3 DNA reads TGTGCCAGCAGTTTATTAGGGGGGGCGGAGGGCTACACCTTC. Translation gives CASSLLGGAEGYTF.